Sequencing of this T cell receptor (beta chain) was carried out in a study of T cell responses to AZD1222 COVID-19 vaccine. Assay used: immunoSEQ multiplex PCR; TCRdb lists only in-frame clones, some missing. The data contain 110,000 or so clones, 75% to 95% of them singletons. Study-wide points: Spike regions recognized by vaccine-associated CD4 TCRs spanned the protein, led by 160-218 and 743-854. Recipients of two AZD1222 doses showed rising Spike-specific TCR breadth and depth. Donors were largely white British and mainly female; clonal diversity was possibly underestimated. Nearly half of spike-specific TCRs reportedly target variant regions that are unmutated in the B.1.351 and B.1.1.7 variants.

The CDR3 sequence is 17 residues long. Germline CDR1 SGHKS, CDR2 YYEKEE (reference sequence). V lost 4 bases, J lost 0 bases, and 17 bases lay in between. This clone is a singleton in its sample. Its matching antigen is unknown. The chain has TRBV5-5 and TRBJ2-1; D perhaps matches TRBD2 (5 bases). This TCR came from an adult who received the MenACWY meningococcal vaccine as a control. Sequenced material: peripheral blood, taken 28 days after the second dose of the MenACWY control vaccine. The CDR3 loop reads CASSAGVTDISYNEQFF. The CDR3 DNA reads TGTGCCAGCAGCGCCGGGGTCACCGACATCTCCTACAATGAGCAGTTCTTC.